The clone carrying this T cell receptor beta chain came up many times. Its antigen remains unidentified. Here immunoSEQ multiplex PCR was the method, and the copy in TCRdb shows in-frame clones only, minus some. The data contain more than 300,000 clones, about 80% of them singletons. This specimen belongs to a study of cytotoxic CD8 clonotypes in ibrutinib-treated CLL. Findings of the study overall: A difference in sampling times existed between sustained-remission and progressing patients.

This CDR3 has 13 residues. Germline lookup yields CDR1 MRHNA and CDR2 SNTAGT. J lost 4 bases, V lost 10 bases, and 7 bases had no gene match. The receptor's source is a human donor with chronic lymphocytic leukemia. The chain combines TRBV6-4 with TRBJ2-7; 10 bases agree with TRBD1. The source was PBMCs, collected before ibrutinib treatment. CDR3 amino acids: CATRGTGAYEQYF. In DNA, the CDR3 is TGTGCCACCAGGGGGACAGGGGCATACGAGCAGTACTTC.